A selection of T cell receptor beta chains follows, all from one sample in a study of blood T cell repertoires in COVID-19. TCRdb's table, derived via immunoSEQ multiplex PCR, lists solely in-frame clones and lacks some. The data show about 530,000 clones, around 90% seen once. The sample was peripheral blood. These receptors all come from a woman aged 45-65 years with COVID-19, enrolled during active disease. Each CDR3 is given with its conserved first and last residue. A D gene is named only where the DNA matches it firmly. The size of a clone is reported for some rows only, either as once, few or many, or as a class for expanded clones.

D gene: .
clone size: .
V gene: TRBV12-5
J gene: TRBJ1-4
CDR3 protein: CASATLTGKLFF
CDR3 DNA: TGTGCTAGTGCCACCTTAACAGGGAAACTGTTTTTT

D gene: TRBD1
clone size: few
V gene: TRBV3-1/TRBV3-2
J gene: TRBJ2-7
CDR3 protein: CASSQPGQGYAEQYF
CDR3 DNA: TGTGCCAGCAGCCAGCCGGGACAGGGATATGCCGAGCAGTACTTC

D gene: .
clone size: few
V gene: TRBV11-2
J gene: TRBJ1-1
CDR3 protein: CASSLGGHEAFF
CDR3 DNA: TGTGCCAGCAGCTTAGGAGGACATGAAGCTTTCTTT

D gene: TRBD1
clone size: few
V gene: TRBV5-1
J gene: TRBJ2-7
CDR3 protein: CASSLGGQTYEQYF
CDR3 DNA: TGCGCCAGCAGCTTGGGGGGACAGACCTACGAGCAGTACTTC

D gene: TRBD1
clone size: .
V gene: TRBV9
J gene: TRBJ1-5
CDR3 protein: CASSARDSPQPQHF
CDR3 DNA: TGTGCCAGCAGCGCCCGGGACAGCCCCCAGCCCCAGCATTTT

D gene: .
clone size: .
V gene: TRBV11-2
J gene: TRBJ1-1
CDR3 protein: CASSLGVQGRVAFF
CDR3 DNA: TGTGCCAGCAGCTTAGGGGTCCAGGGGCGCGTAGCTTTCTTT

D gene: TRBD1
clone size: .
V gene: TRBV6-5
J gene: TRBJ1-1
CDR3 protein: CASSLPGGKNTEAFF
CDR3 DNA: TGTGCCAGCAGTTTGCCAGGGGGCAAGAACACTGAAGCTTTCTTT

D gene: .
clone size: .
V gene: TRBV5-4
J gene: TRBJ1-4
CDR3 protein: CASSFNRNLNEKLFF
CDR3 DNA: TGTGCCAGCAGCTTTAACAGAAACTTAAATGAAAAACTGTTTTTT

D gene: TRBD2
clone size: .
V gene: TRBV3-1/TRBV3-2
J gene: TRBJ2-1
CDR3 protein: CASSRGGDIGNEQFF
CDR3 DNA: TGTGCCAGCAGCCGCGGGGGGGACATCGGGAATGAGCAGTTCTTC

D gene: .
clone size: few
V gene: TRBV7-3
J gene: TRBJ1-6
CDR3 protein: CASSLIGGGGNSPLHF
CDR3 DNA: TGTGCCAGCAGCTTAATCGGAGGGGGGGGAAACTCACCCCTCCACTTT

D gene: .
clone size: .
V gene: TRBV5-4
J gene: TRBJ1-1
CDR3 protein: CASSPEMNTEAFF
CDR3 DNA: TGTGCCAGCAGCCCCGAGATGAACACTGAAGCTTTCTTT

D gene: TRBD1
clone size: .
V gene: TRBV6-5
J gene: TRBJ1-2
CDR3 protein: CASTGTGGIYGYTF
CDR3 DNA: TGTGCCAGCACCGGGACAGGGGGAATCTATGGCTACACCTTC

D gene: TRBD1
clone size: .
V gene: TRBV2
J gene: TRBJ2-2
CDR3 protein: CASSATTGIDTGELFF
CDR3 DNA: TGTGCCAGCAGTGCAACGACAGGGATTGACACCGGGGAGCTGTTTTTT

D gene: .
clone size: .
V gene: TRBV29-1
J gene: TRBJ1-1
CDR3 protein: CSVRITGINTEAFF
CDR3 DNA: TGCAGCGTCCGGATAACAGGGATTAACACTGAAGCTTTCTTT

D gene: .
clone size: .
V gene: TRBV3-1/TRBV3-2
J gene: TRBJ1-2
CDR3 protein: CASSQVQVGDRYGYTF
CDR3 DNA: TGTGCCAGCAGCCAAGTTCAAGTGGGAGACCGCTATGGCTACACCTTC

D gene: TRBD1
clone size: .
V gene: TRBV9
J gene: TRBJ1-2
CDR3 protein: CASSARDRGGYGYTF
CDR3 DNA: TGTGCCAGCAGCGCGAGGGACAGGGGGGGATATGGCTACACCTTC

D gene: .
clone size: .
V gene: TRBV15
J gene: TRBJ1-2
CDR3 protein: CATRTASRGDYGYTF
CDR3 DNA: TGTGCCACAAGGACTGCGTCACGGGGGGACTATGGCTACACCTTC

D gene: .
clone size: .
V gene: TRBV6-5
J gene: TRBJ1-2
CDR3 protein: CASSYSTGELGYTF
CDR3 DNA: TGTGCCAGCAGTTACTCGACGGGGGAATTAGGCTACACCTTC

D gene: TRBD1
clone size: .
V gene: TRBV27
J gene: TRBJ2-7
CDR3 protein: CASSSGTGGRYEQYF
CDR3 DNA: TGTGCCAGCAGTTCCGGGACAGGGGGGAGGTACGAGCAGTACTTC

D gene: .
clone size: .
V gene: TRBV6-1
J gene: TRBJ1-4
CDR3 protein: CASSPGDLTYELFF
CDR3 DNA: TGTGCCAGCAGTCCCGGGGATCTTACGTATGAACTGTTTTTT

D gene: TRBD1
clone size: .
V gene: TRBV7-8
J gene: TRBJ1-5
CDR3 protein: CASSLEGTGLSNQPQHF
CDR3 DNA: TGTGCCAGCAGCTTAGAAGGGACAGGGCTTAGCAATCAGCCCCAGCATTTT

D gene: TRBD1
clone size: .
V gene: TRBV30
J gene: TRBJ1-2
CDR3 protein: CAWSVLTGGLSGYTF
CDR3 DNA: TGTGCCTGGAGTGTACTGACAGGGGGGTTGAGTGGCTACACCTTC